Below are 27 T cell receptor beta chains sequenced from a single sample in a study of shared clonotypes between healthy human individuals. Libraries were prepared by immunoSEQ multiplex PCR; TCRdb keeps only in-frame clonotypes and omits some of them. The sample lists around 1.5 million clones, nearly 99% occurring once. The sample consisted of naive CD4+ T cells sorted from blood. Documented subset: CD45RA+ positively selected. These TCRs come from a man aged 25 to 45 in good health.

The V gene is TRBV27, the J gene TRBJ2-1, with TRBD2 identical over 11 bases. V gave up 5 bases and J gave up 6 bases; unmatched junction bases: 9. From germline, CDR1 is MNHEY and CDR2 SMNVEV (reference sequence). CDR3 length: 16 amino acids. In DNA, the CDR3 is TGTGCCAGCAGTAGGAGAAAACTAGCGGGGGTCAATGAGCAGTTCTTC. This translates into CASSRRKLAGVNEQFF.

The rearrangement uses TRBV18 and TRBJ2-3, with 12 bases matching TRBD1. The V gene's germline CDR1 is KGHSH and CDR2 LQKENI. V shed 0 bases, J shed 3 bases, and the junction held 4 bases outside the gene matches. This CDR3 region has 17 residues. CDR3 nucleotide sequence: TGTGCCAGCTCACCACCCAGGGGACAGGGGGCAACAGATACGCAGTATTTT. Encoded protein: CASSPPRGQGATDTQYF.

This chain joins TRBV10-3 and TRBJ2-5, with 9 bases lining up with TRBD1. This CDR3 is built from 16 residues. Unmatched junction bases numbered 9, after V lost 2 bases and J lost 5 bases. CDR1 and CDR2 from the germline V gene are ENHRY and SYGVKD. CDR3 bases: TGTGCCATCAGTGAGCCCGACACAGGGGGCAGGGAGACCCAGTACTTC. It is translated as CAISEPDTGGRETQYF.

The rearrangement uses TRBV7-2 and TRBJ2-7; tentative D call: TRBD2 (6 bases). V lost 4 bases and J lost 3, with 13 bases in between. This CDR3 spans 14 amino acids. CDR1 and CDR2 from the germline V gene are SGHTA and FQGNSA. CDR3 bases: TGTGCCAGCAGCTCCGCGGGGACCAACTACGAGCAGTACTTC. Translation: CASSSAGTNYEQYF. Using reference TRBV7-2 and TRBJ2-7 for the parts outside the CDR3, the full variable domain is GAGVSQSPSNKVTEKGKDVELRCDPISGHTALYWYRQSLGQGLEFLIYFQGNSAPDKSGLPSDRFSAERTGGSVSTLTIQRTQQEDSAVYLCASSSAGTNYEQYFGPGTRLTVT.

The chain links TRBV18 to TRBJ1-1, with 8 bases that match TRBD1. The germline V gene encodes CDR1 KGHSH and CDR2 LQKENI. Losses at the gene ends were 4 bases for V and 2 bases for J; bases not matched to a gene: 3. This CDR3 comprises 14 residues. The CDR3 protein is CASSRQGINTEAFF. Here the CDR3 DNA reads TGTGCCAGCTCACGACAGGGGATAAACACTGAAGCTTTCTTT.

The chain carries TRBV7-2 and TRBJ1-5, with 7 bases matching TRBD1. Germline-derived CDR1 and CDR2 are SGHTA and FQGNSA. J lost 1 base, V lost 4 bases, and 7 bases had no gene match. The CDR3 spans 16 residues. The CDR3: CASSSDIRGSNQPQHF. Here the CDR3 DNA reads TGTGCCAGCAGCTCAGACATCAGGGGGAGCAATCAGCCCCAGCATTTT.

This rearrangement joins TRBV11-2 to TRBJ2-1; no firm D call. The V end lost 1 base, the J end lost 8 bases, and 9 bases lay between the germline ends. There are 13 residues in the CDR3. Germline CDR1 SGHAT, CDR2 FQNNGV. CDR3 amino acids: CASSLVRRYEQFF. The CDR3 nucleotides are TGTGCCAGCAGCTTAGTGCGCAGGTATGAGCAGTTCTTC.

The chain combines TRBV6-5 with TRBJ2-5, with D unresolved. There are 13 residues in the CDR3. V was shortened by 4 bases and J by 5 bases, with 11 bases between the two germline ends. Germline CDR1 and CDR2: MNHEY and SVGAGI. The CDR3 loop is CASSSRMGETQYF. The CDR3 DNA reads TGTGCCAGCAGTTCGAGGATGGGGGAGACCCAGTACTTC.

The CDR3 region is CSVVARGYEQYF. Written as DNA, the CDR3 is TGCAGCGTTGTTGCGCGGGGCTACGAGCAGTACTTC. The chain recombines TRBV29-1 with TRBJ2-7; TRBD2 is a possible D gene (6 bases). The ends were cut back, 4 bases at V and 3 bases at J, with 10 bases in the middle. CDR1 and CDR2 (germline): SQVTM, ANQGSEA. The length of the CDR3 is 12 residues.

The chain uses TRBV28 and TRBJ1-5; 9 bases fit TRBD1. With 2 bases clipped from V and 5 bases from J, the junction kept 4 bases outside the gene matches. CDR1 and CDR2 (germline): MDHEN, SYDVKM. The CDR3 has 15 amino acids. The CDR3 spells CASSLGTGFDQPQHF. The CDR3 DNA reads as TGTGCCAGCAGTTTAGGGACAGGGTTCGATCAGCCCCAGCATTTT.

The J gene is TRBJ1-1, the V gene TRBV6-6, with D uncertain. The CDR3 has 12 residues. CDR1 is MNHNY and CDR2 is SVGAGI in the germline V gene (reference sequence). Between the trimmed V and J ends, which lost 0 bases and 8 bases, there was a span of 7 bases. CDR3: CASSYSSQEAFF. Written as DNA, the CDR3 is TGTGCCAGCAGTTACTCGAGTCAGGAAGCTTTCTTT.

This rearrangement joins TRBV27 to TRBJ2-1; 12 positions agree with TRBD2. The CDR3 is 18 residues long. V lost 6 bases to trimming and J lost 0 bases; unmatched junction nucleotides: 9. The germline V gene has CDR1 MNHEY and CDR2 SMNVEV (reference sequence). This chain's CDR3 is CASSPGLAGVGSYNEQFF. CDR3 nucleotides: TGTGCCAGCAGCCCGGGACTAGCGGGCGTTGGCTCCTACAATGAGCAGTTCTTC.

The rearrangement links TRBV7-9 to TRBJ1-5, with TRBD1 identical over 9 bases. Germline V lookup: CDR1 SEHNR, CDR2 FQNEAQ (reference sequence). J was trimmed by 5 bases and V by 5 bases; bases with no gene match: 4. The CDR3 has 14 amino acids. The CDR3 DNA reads TGTGCCAGCAGCAGGGGACAGGGTGATCAGCCCCAGCATTTT. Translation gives CASSRGQGDQPQHF. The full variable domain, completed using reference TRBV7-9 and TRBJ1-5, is DTGVSQNPRHKITKRGQNVTFRCDPISEHNRLYWYRQTLGQGPEFLTYFQNEAQLEKSRLLSDRFSAERPKGSFSTLEIQRTEQGDSAMYLCASSRGQGDQPQHFGDGTRLSIL.

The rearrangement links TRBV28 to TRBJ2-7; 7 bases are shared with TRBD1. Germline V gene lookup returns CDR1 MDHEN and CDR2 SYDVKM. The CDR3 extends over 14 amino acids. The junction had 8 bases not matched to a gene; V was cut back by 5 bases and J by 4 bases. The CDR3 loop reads CASSQGTDPYEQYF. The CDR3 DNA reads TGTGCCAGCAGTCAGGGGACAGATCCATACGAGCAGTACTTC.

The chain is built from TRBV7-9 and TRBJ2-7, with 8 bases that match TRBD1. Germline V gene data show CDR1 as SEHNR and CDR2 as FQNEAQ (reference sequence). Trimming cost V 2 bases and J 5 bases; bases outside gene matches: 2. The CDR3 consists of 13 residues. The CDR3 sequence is CASSLSGGHEQYF. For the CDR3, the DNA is TGTGCCAGCAGCTTATCAGGGGGCCACGAGCAGTACTTC.

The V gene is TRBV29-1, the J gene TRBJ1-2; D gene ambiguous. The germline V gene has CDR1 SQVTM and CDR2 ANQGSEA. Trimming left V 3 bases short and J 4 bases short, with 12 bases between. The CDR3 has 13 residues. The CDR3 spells CSVETTKRYGYTF. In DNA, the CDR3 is TGCAGCGTTGAGACCACAAAGCGCTATGGCTACACCTTC.

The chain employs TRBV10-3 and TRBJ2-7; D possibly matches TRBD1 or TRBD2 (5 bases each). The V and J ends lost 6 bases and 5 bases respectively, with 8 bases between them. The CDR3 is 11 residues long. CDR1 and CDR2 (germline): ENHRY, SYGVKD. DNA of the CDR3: TGTGCCATCAGGGGACCCCACGAGCAGTACTTC. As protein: CAIRGPHEQYF.

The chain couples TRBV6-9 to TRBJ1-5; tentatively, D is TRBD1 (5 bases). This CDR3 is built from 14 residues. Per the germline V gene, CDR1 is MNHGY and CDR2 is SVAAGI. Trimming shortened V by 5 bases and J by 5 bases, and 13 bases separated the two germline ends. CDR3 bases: TGTGCCAGCAGTCCCGACAGTTCCTATCAGCCCCAGCATTTT. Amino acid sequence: CASSPDSSYQPQHF.

CDR3 nucleotide sequence: TGTGCCATCCGTGGGACTAGCGGACACAATGAGCAGTTCTTC. Protein: CAIRGTSGHNEQFF. The chain is built from TRBV10-3 and TRBJ2-1; TRBD2 agrees at 11 bases. Germline CDR1 reads ENHRY; CDR2 reads SYGVKD. V dropped 8 bases and J dropped 5; count of bases not matched to a gene: 5. The CDR3 is made up of 14 amino acids.

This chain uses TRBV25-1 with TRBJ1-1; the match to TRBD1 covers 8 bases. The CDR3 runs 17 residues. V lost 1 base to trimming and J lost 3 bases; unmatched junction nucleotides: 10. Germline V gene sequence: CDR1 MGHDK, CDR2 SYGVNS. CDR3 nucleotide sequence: TGTGCCAGCAGTGAATTGAACCTCAGGGGGCGCGACACTGAAGCTTTCTTT. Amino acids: CASSELNLRGRDTEAFF.

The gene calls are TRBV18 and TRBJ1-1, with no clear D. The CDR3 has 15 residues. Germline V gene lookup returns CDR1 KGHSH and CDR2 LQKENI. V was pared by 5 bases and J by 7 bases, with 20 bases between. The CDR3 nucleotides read TGTGCCAGCTCAGCGGGATCCTCCTTGACTGGTGAAGCTTTCTTT. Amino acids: CASSAGSSLTGEAFF.

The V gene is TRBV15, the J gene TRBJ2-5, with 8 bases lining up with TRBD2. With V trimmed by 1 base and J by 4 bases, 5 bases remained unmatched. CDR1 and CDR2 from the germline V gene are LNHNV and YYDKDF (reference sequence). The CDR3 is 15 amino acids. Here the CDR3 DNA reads TGTGCCACCAGCAGAGTCGCGGGAGGTCTAGAGACCCAGTACTTC. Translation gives CATSRVAGGLETQYF.

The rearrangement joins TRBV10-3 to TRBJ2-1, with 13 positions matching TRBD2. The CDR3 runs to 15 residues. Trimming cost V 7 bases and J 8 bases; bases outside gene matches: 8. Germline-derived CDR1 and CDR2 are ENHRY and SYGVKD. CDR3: CAINGLAGVSHEQFF. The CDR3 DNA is TGTGCCATCAATGGACTAGCGGGAGTCTCCCATGAGCAGTTCTTC.

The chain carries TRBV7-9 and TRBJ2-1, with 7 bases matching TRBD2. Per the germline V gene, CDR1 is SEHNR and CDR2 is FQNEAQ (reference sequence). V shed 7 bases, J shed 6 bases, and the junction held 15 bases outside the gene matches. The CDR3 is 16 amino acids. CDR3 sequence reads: CASTYPTGGLGNEQFF. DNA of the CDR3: TGTGCCAGCACCTATCCTACGGGGGGATTGGGCAATGAGCAGTTCTTC.

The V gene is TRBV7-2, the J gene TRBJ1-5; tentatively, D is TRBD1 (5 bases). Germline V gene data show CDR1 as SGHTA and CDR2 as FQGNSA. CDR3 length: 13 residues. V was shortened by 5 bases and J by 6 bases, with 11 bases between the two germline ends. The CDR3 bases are TGTGCCAGCAGCAGGGGCTTGAGTCAGCCCCAGCATTTT. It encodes CASSRGLSQPQHF.

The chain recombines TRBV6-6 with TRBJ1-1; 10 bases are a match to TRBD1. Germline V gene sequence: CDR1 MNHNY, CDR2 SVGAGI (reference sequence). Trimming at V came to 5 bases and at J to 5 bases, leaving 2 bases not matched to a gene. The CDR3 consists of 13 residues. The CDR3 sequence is CASSRTGGTEAFF. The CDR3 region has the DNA TGTGCCAGCAGTAGGACAGGGGGGACTGAAGCTTTCTTT.

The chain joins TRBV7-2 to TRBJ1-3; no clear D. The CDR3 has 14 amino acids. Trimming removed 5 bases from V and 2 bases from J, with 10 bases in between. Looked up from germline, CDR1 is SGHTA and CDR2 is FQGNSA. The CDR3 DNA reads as TGTGCCAGCAGCCCCCCACGGGCTGGAAACACCATATATTTT. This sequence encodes CASSPPRAGNTIYF.